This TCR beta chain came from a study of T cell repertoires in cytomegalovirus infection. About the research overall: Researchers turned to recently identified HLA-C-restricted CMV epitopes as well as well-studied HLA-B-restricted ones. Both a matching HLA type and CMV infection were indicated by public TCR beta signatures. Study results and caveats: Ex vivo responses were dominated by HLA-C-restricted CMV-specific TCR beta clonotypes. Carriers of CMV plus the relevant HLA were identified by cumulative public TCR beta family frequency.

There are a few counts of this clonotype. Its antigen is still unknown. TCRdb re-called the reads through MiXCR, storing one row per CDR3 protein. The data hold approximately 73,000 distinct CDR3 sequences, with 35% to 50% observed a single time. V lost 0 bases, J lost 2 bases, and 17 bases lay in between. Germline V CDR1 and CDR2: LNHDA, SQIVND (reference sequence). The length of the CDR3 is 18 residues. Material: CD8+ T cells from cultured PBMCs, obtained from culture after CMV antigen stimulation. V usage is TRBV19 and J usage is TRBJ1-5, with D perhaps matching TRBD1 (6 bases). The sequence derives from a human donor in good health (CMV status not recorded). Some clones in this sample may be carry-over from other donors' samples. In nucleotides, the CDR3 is TGTGCCAGTAGTATAGATCCCGACAGGTCAGTCCGCAATCAGCCCCAGCATTTT. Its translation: CASSIDPDRSVRNQPQHF. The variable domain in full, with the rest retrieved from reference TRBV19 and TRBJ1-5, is DGGITQSPKYLFRKEGQNVTLSCEQNLNHDAMYWYRQDPGQGLRLIYYSQIVNDFQKGDIAEGYSVSREKKESFPLTVTSAQKNPTAFYLCASSIDPDRSVRNQPQHFGDGTRLSIL.